These 21 T cell receptor beta chains share one sample of origin, sequenced in a study of T cell responses to AZD1222 COVID-19 vaccine. Sequenced by immunoSEQ multiplex PCR; TCRdb stores in-frame clones only, minus some. The sample has 95,000 to 150,000 clones, roughly 90% seen once. The sample in question was peripheral blood, obtained on day 0 of AZD1222 vaccination. Receptors were obtained from an adult in good health.

The CDR3 DNA follows: TGTGCCACCAGCATTCTATCTGGGGGAAATCAGCCCCAGCATTTT. It encodes CATSILSGGNQPQHF. This chain uses TRBV15 with TRBJ1-5, with D possibly matching TRBD1 (5 bases). The germline CDR1 and CDR2 sequences are LNHNV and YYDKDF (reference sequence). The CDR3 has 15 amino acids. Trimming removed 4 bases at V and 4 bases at J, with 14 bases between.

The rearrangement links TRBV28 to TRBJ2-2; the match to TRBD2 covers 14 bases. Germline V lookup: CDR1 MDHEN, CDR2 SYDVKM. The CDR3 has 15 amino acids. The V gene end was trimmed by 6 bases and the J gene end by 10 bases; junction bases not matched to a gene: 7. The CDR3 nucleotides are TGTGCCAGCAGGATTATGACTAGCGGGAGGGTGGAGCTGTTTTTT. Translated, it gives CASRIMTSGRVELFF.

This chain links TRBV5-1 with TRBJ1-2; TRBD1 matches at 7 bases. With V trimmed by 4 bases and J by 8 bases, 11 bases remained unmatched. This CDR3 region has 14 residues. The V gene's germline CDR1 is SGHRS and CDR2 YFSETQ. This chain's CDR3 is CASSKLQGPEGYTF. DNA of the CDR3: TGCGCCAGCAGCAAGTTACAGGGGCCGGAGGGCTACACCTTC.

The chain carries TRBV6-5 and TRBJ1-2, with a possible D match to TRBD1 (5 bases). Germline V gene sequence: CDR1 MNHEY, CDR2 SVGAGI. V lost 6 bases to trimming and J lost 8 bases, with 19 bases between them. This CDR3 is built from 14 residues. The CDR3 DNA is TGTGCCAGCAGGTGGAGGGTGGAGGGGTCCGGCTACACCTTC. Translated: CASRWRVEGSGYTF.

This chain connects TRBV6-5 to TRBJ1-1; D remains ambiguous. This CDR3 contains 15 residues. Trimming removed 0 bases at V and 6 bases at J, with 14 bases between. Germline V gene sequence: CDR1 MNHEY, CDR2 SVGAGI. CDR3 protein: CASSYSIGLSSEAFF. CDR3 in DNA: TGTGCCAGCAGTTACTCGATCGGGTTGAGCTCTGAAGCTTTCTTT.

The rearrangement uses TRBV24-1 and TRBJ1-5, with 9 bases fitting TRBD1. Germline V gene lookup returns CDR1 KGHDR and CDR2 SFDVKD. The CDR3 is 16 residues long. V was clipped by 2 bases and J by 5 bases; unmatched bases: 6. The CDR3 loop reads CATSDSDRGWDQPQHF. In DNA form, the CDR3 reads TGTGCCACCAGTGATTCTGACAGGGGGTGGGATCAGCCCCAGCATTTT.

The V gene is TRBV7-9, the J gene TRBJ1-1; D not resolved. The germline V and J ends were trimmed by 5 bases and 1 base, with 14 bases remaining between them. The CDR3 spans 15 residues. Germline V gene lookup returns CDR1 SEHNR and CDR2 FQNEAQ (reference sequence). CDR3 coding DNA: TGTGCCAGCAGCCCCCCCTCGGTAAGGAACACTGAAGCTTTCTTT. It codes for CASSPPSVRNTEAFF.

This clone was observed once. J is TRBJ1-1 and V is TRBV10-2; no firm D call. From germline, CDR1 is WSHSY and CDR2 SAAADI. V was shortened by 7 bases and J by 1 base, with 10 bases between the two germline ends. The length of the CDR3 is 13 residues. The chain's CDR3 is CASTGRENTEAFF. The CDR3 DNA reads TGCGCCAGCACCGGAAGGGAGAACACTGAAGCTTTCTTT.

This chain joins TRBV6-2 or TRBV6-3 and TRBJ2-1, with TRBD2 identical over 8 bases. V trimming: 0 bases; J trimming: 1 base; junction bases outside the gene matches: 14. This CDR3 is built from 20 residues. CDR1 MNHEY and CDR2 SVGEGT come from the germline V gene. Here the CDR3 reads CASSYSRSGSRIGSYNEQFF. CDR3 sequence (DNA): TGTGCCAGCAGTTACTCGCGGAGCGGGAGTCGGATTGGGTCCTACAATGAGCAGTTCTTC.

The gene calls are TRBV7-2 and TRBJ1-5, with TRBD1 as a possible D gene (5 bases). In germline, CDR1 is SGHTA, CDR2 FQGNSA. This CDR3 comprises 16 residues. V was shortened by 0 bases and J by 2 bases, with 11 bases between the two germline ends. The CDR3 DNA sequence: TGTGCCAGCAGCTTAGCGGGGCCAGGTCGCAATCAGCCCCAGCATTTT. Protein: CASSLAGPGRNQPQHF.

This rearrangement joins TRBV5-6 to TRBJ1-5, with D perhaps matching TRBD1 (5 bases). The germline V and J ends were trimmed by 2 bases and 1 base, with 7 bases remaining between them. The CDR3 sequence is 14 residues long. The germline CDR1 and CDR2 sequences are SGHDT and YYEEEE. This CDR3 is CASSLGESNQPQHF. CDR3 sequence (DNA): TGTGCCAGCAGCTTAGGGGAGAGCAATCAGCCCCAGCATTTT.

This chain uses TRBV30 with TRBJ1-5; the match to TRBD1 covers 9 bases. V lost 3 bases to trimming and J lost 5 bases; unmatched junction nucleotides: 8. CDR1 and CDR2 from the germline V gene are GTSNPN and SVGIG (reference sequence). The CDR3 runs to 15 residues. The CDR3 reads CAWRDPWTGDQPQHF. The CDR3 nucleotides are TGTGCCTGGAGAGACCCCTGGACAGGGGATCAGCCCCAGCATTTT.

This clone was seen more than once but under ten times. This chain connects TRBV9 to TRBJ2-7; D is perhaps TRBD1 (6 bases). Germline CDR1 and CDR2: SGDLS and YYNGEE. Trimming pared 3 bases from V and 4 bases from J, leaving 14 bases between. The CDR3 covers 14 residues. The CDR3, as DNA: TGTGCCAGCAGCGAGGCAGGGGAGCTGTACGAGCAGTACTTC. Protein: CASSEAGELYEQYF.

The CDR3 loop reads CASNSGTDTQYF. In nucleotides, the CDR3 is TGTGCCAGCAATTCAGGAACAGATACGCAGTATTTT. This sequence joins TRBV12-3 or TRBV12-4 and TRBJ2-3; D remains ambiguous. This CDR3 contains 12 residues. The V and J ends lost 7 bases and 3 bases respectively, with 8 bases between them.

This clone showed up just once. The chain uses TRBV6-5 and TRBJ2-3; 7 nucleotides match TRBD2. V lost 10 bases and J lost 8; bases outside the gene matches: 15. This CDR3 has 14 residues. In germline, CDR1 is MNHEY, CDR2 SVGAGI. Here the CDR3 reads CATHSGSLGGTQYF. The CDR3 DNA sequence: TGTGCCACCCATAGCGGGTCCCTCGGAGGTACGCAGTATTTT.

The chain couples TRBV21-1 to TRBJ2-7; TRBD2, the D gene given by the table, was not confirmed from the DNA. TRBV21-1 is termed a pseudogene. The CDR3 spans 17 residues. The CDR3 protein is CASSKEEWGELDHEQYF. The CDR3 bases are TGTGCCAGCAGCAAAGAGGAATGGGGAGAACTAGACCACGAGCAGTACTTC.

The chain links TRBV27 to TRBJ1-1; maybe TRBD1 (5 bases). This CDR3 comprises 14 residues. The V gene lost 3 bases and the J gene lost 4 bases, with 12 bases spanning the gap. Germline lookup yields CDR1 MNHEY and CDR2 SMNVEV (reference sequence). The CDR3, as DNA: TGTGCCAGCAGTTTGTCCCAGGGAGGCACTGAAGCTTTCTTT. It is translated as CASSLSQGGTEAFF.

The chain combines TRBV18 with TRBJ1-1; tentatively, D is TRBD1 (6 bases). CDR3 size: 12 residues. Germline V gene data show CDR1 as KGHSH and CDR2 as LQKENI. Trimming took off 4 bases at V and 3 bases at J, with 6 bases between the two ends. CDR3 region: CASSQGDTEAFF. For the CDR3, the DNA is TGTGCCAGCTCACAGGGGGACACTGAAGCTTTCTTT.

V is TRBV20-1 and J is TRBJ1-2; D gene unclear. CDR1 DFQATT and CDR2 SNEGSKA come from the germline V gene (reference sequence). Trimming took off 3 bases at V and 7 bases at J, with 9 bases between the two ends. The CDR3 runs 11 residues. CDR3 loop: CSARVVGGYTF. The CDR3 nucleotides are TGCAGTGCTAGGGTCGTAGGTGGCTACACCTTC.

V is TRBV6-5 and J is TRBJ2-7, with 7 bases that match TRBD1. The CDR3 sequence is 15 residues long. V lost 6 bases, J lost 0 bases, and 8 bases stayed unmatched. CDR1 and CDR2 from the germline V gene are MNHEY and SVGAGI. The CDR3 region has the DNA TGTGCCAGCAGGGCGGACAGGTCAGTCTCCTACGAGCAGTACTTC. It yields the protein CASRADRSVSYEQYF.

This chain joins TRBV5-6 and TRBJ2-2; D is uncertain. The CDR3 spans 13 residues. Germline V gene lookup returns CDR1 SGHDT and CDR2 YYEEEE. V gave up 6 bases and J gave up 4 bases, with 10 bases separating them. The CDR3, as DNA: TGTGCCAGCACAACACTAAGCACCGGGGAGCTGTTTTTT. It yields the protein CASTTLSTGELFF.